The rows below give T cell receptor beta chains drawn from one sample of a study of response to subunit inactivated influenza vaccine. TCRdb re-called the RT-PCR reads with MiXCR, one entry per CDR3 protein. The data contain a few hundred thousand distinct CDR3 sequences, approximately 15% of them seen just once; the ten biggest clones take up approximately 10%. Specimen: PBMCs from blood, collected approximately 13 days after vaccination. The receptors shown here come from a middle-aged man who received an inactivated influenza vaccine. Each CDR3 is given with its conserved first and last residue. The D gene is left open where the match is weak. Size tells how often a clone was seen (once, few, many) or the class of an expanded clone, and some rows leave it out.

V	D	J	size	CDR3	DNA
TRBV7-2	TRBD2	TRBJ2-1	NA	CASMGGRETYNEQFF	TGTGCCAGCATGGGCGGGAGAGAGACCTACAATGAGCAGTTCTTC
TRBV4-1	TRBD2	TRBJ2-3	few	CASSQRLAGIANTDTQYF	TGCGCCAGCAGCCAAAGGCTAGCGGGGATCGCAAACACAGATACGCAGTATTTT
TRBV14	NA	TRBJ2-3	few	CASSQDSEHTQYF	TGTGCCAGCAGCCAAGATTCCGAACATACGCAGTATTTT
TRBV12-3/TRBV12-4	NA	TRBJ1-1	few	CASSPTGWVRGTEAFF	TGTGCCAGCAGCCCGACCGGGTGGGTGAGGGGGACTGAAGCTTTCTTT
TRBV5-1	TRBD2	TRBJ2-5	many	CASSLGLAGGETQYF	TGTGCCAGCAGCTTAGGGCTAGCGGGTGGAGAGACCCAGTACTTC
TRBV7-8	NA	TRBJ2-1	few	CASSLVDSGSNEQFF	TGTGCCAGCAGCTTAGTGGATAGTGGGTCCAATGAGCAGTTCTTC
TRBV7-2	NA	TRBJ2-2	many	CASSLQGNTGELFF	TGTGCCAGCAGTCTACAGGGGAACACCGGGGAGCTGTTTTTT
TRBV6-1	NA	TRBJ1-2	few	CASSEAHDYGYTF	TGTGCCAGCAGTGAAGCGCACGACTATGGCTACACCTTC
TRBV5-6	NA	TRBJ1-2	few	CASSWYSGGGEDYGYTF	TGTGCCAGCAGCTGGTATTCGGGGGGCGGGGAGGACTATGGCTACACCTTC
TRBV5-2	NA	TRBJ2-7	NA	CAMGPGIPCEQYF	TGTGCCATGGGCCCTGGGATCCCCTGCGAGCAGTACTTC
TRBV12-3/TRBV12-4	NA	TRBJ2-1	NA	CASSFGKSGYNEQFF	TGTGCCAGCAGTTTTGGGAAGAGCGGTTACAATGAGCAGTTCTTC
TRBV9	TRBD1	TRBJ1-6	NA	CASSARTGGNSPLHF	TGTGCCAGCAGCGCACGGACAGGGGGTAATTCACCCCTCCACTTT
TRBV7-9	TRBD1	TRBJ2-7	NA	CASSKGAGYEQYF	TGTGCCAGCAGTAAGGGGGCCGGGTACGAGCAGTACTTC
TRBV19	NA	TRBJ2-6	few	CASSIRSSGANVLTF	TGTGCCAGTAGTATTCGTAGCTCTGGGGCCAACGTCCTGACTTTC
TRBV6-4	TRBD2	TRBJ2-1	few	CASSGSGREPFYEQFF	TGTGCCAGCAGTGGGAGCGGGAGAGAACCTTTCTATGAGCAGTTCTTC
TRBV7-9	NA	TRBJ2-7	NA	CASSSQKAYEQYF	TGTGCCAGCAGCTCCCAGAAAGCCTACGAGCAGTACTTC
TRBV11-2	NA	TRBJ2-7	NA	CASSLERQSYEQYF	TGTGCCAGCAGCTTAGAAAGACAGTCCTACGAGCAGTACTTC
TRBV7-8	NA	TRBJ2-2	few	CASSRSRGTNTGELFF	TGTGCCAGCAGCCGGTCTCGGGGGACAAACACCGGGGAGCTGTTTTTT
TRBV11-2	NA	TRBJ2-5	few	CASSLEAHYPKETQYF	TGTGCCAGCAGCTTAGAGGCACACTATCCCAAAGAGACCCAGTACTTC
TRBV14	NA	TRBJ2-2	few	CASAALFTGELFF	TGTGCCAGCGCGGCGCTTTTCACCGGGGAGCTGTTTTTT
TRBV5-1	NA	TRBJ2-2	NA	CASSLVVGAVAGELFF	TGCGCCAGCAGCTTAGTTGTAGGGGCGGTGGCCGGGGAGCTGTTTTTT
TRBV5-6	NA	TRBJ2-2	few	CASSLFGELFF	TGTGCCAGCAGCCTGTTTGGTGAGCTGTTTTTT
TRBV28	NA	TRBJ1-5	few	CASRTVGWGSGNQPQHF	TGTGCCAGCAGGACGGTGGGGTGGGGTAGCGGCAATCAGCCCCAGCATTTT
TRBV28	NA	TRBJ1-1	few	CASSSGPVEAFF	TGTGCCAGCAGCTCCGGGCCAGTTGAAGCTTTCTTT
TRBV7-3	NA	TRBJ2-2	NA	CASSLKSVPTQGELFF	TGTGCCAGCAGCTTAAAATCCGTCCCAACCCAAGGGGAGCTGTTTTTT
TRBV20-1	TRBD1	TRBJ2-3	NA	CSARSGTGRRSDTQYF	TGCAGTGCTAGATCGGGGACAGGGCGTCGGTCAGATACGCAGTATTTT
TRBV24-1	TRBD1	TRBJ2-2	few	CATSDPGQGSGTGELFF	TGTGCCACCAGTGATCCTGGACAGGGCTCCGGCACCGGGGAGCTGTTTTTT
TRBV28	NA	TRBJ1-2	NA	CASSPPGANYGYTF	TGTGCCAGCAGCCCCCCCGGGGCTAACTATGGCTACACCTTC
TRBV28	TRBD2	TRBJ2-1	NA	CASSVLTSGSHNEQFF	TGTGCCAGCAGTGTTCTGACTAGCGGGAGTCACAATGAGCAGTTCTTC
TRBV29-1	NA	TRBJ1-5	few	CSVEGAGGGNQPQHF	TGCAGCGTTGAAGGAGCGGGAGGGGGCAATCAGCCCCAGCATTTT
TRBV4-2	NA	TRBJ1-2	NA	CASSQDGEGNYGYTF	TGTGCCAGCAGCCAAGATGGAGAGGGAAACTATGGCTACACCTTC
TRBV7-8	TRBD2	TRBJ2-1	many	CASSLRRPWASGFVNEQFF	TGTGCCAGCAGCTTACGTCGTCCGTGGGCTAGCGGCTTTGTTAATGAGCAGTTCTTC
TRBV5-1	NA	TRBJ1-2	few	CASAFNTVFYGYTF	TGCGCCAGCGCCTTCAACACGGTTTTCTATGGCTACACCTTC
TRBV10-3	NA	TRBJ1-1	NA	CAISESGGSNTEAFF	TGTGCCATCAGTGAGTCCGGGGGATCGAACACTGAAGCTTTCTTT
TRBV7-9	NA	TRBJ2-2	NA	CASTPTVATGELFF	TGTGCCAGCACCCCGACAGTAGCCACCGGGGAGCTGTTTTTT
TRBV7-3	NA	TRBJ2-1	many	CASSPGATYNEQFF	TGTGCCAGCAGCCCGGGAGCGACGTACAATGAGCAGTTCTTC
TRBV28	TRBD1	TRBJ2-7	few	CASRGTGLEQYF	TGTGCCAGCAGGGGGACAGGGCTCGAGCAGTACTTC
TRBV5-1	TRBD2	TRBJ2-5	NA	CATTKSLAGQETQYF	TGCGCCACCACAAAATCCCTAGCGGGGCAAGAGACCCAGTACTTC
TRBV27	NA	TRBJ1-2	few	CASSSRGRTIANYGYTF	TGTGCCAGCAGCTCGCGGGGCCGGACGATAGCTAACTATGGCTACACCTTC
TRBV18	TRBD1	TRBJ2-7	NA	CASSPGIGTASYEQYF	TGTGCCAGCTCACCAGGTATTGGGACAGCCTCCTACGAGCAGTACTTC
TRBV23-1	TRBD1	TRBJ1-5	NA	CASSQPGQGYQPQHF	TGCGCCAGCAGTCAACCGGGACAGGGGTATCAGCCCCAGCATTTT
TRBV10-3	TRBD2	TRBJ2-1	NA	CAILMGTTNEQFF	TGTGCCATCCTGATGGGGACTACAAATGAGCAGTTCTTC
TRBV6-5	NA	TRBJ1-2	few	CASSMGLGGYTF	TGTGCCAGCAGTATGGGCCTGGGGGGCTACACCTTC
TRBV20-1	TRBD2	TRBJ2-3	few	CSAPRAGESTDTQYF	TGCAGTGCCCCCCGGGCGGGAGAGAGCACAGATACGCAGTATTTT
TRBV20-1	NA	TRBJ2-2	few	CSARVPSGELFF	TGCAGTGCTAGAGTCCCATCCGGGGAGCTGTTTTTT
TRBV10-3	NA	TRBJ2-5	NA	CAISESLQNQETQYF	TGTGCCATCAGTGAGTCGCTACAGAATCAAGAGACCCAGTACTTC
TRBV18	TRBD2	TRBJ2-3	few	CASSPNTPGGTDTQYF	TGTGCCAGCTCACCCAATACACCCGGGGGGACAGATACGCAGTATTTT
TRBV7-2	NA	TRBJ1-5	many	CASSLIGPGQTNQPQHF	TGTGCCAGCAGCTTAATAGGTCCGGGACAAACAAATCAGCCCCAGCATTTT
TRBV25-1	NA	TRBJ2-1	NA	CASSDNHNEQFF	TGTGCCAGCTCCGACAACCACAATGAGCAGTTCTTC
TRBV12-3/TRBV12-4	TRBD2	TRBJ2-3	few	CASSLSGSGADTQYF	TGTGCCAGCAGTCTAAGCGGGAGCGGCGCAGATACGCAGTATTTT
TRBV29-1	TRBD1	TRBJ1-4	NA	CSVMTGGEKLFF	TGCAGCGTGATGACAGGGGGGGAAAAACTGTTTTTT
TRBV12-3/TRBV12-4	NA	TRBJ1-5	NA	CASRPNRISNQPQHF	TGTGCCAGCAGACCTAACAGGATTAGCAATCAGCCCCAGCATTTT
TRBV10-3	TRBD1	TRBJ2-1	few	CAISGGTGSNEQFF	TGTGCCATCAGTGGGGGGACAGGGTCGAATGAGCAGTTCTTC
TRBV18	TRBD1	TRBJ2-1	NA	CASSPNFQGAENEQFF	TGTGCCAGCTCACCAAATTTCCAGGGGGCGGAAAATGAGCAGTTCTTC
TRBV21-1	NA	TRBJ1-5	NA	CASSKVTEKSNQPQHF	TGTGCCAGCAGCAAAGTGACAGAGAAAAGCAATCAGCCCCAGCATTTT